The 27 T cell receptor beta chains below all came from one sample that was sequenced in a study of cytomegalovirus exposure and HLA in healthy donors. The PCR was carried out with 60 Vbeta primers and 13 Jbeta primers. The table came from immunoSEQ multiplex PCR; TCRdb's copy has only in-frame clones and leaves some out. Here the sample spans over 150,000 clones, approximately 81% being singletons. Source material: PBMCs. The receptors originated from a woman aged 25 to 45 in good health and CMV-seronegative.

The J gene is TRBJ1-1, the V gene TRBV25-1, with no clear D. V lost 2 bases, J lost 5 bases, and 9 bases lay in between. CDR1 is MGHDK, CDR2 SYGVNS, per germline. The CDR3 loop spans 13 amino acids. CDR3 DNA sequence: TGTGCCAGCAGTGAAGCCGGAGAAACTGAAGCTTTCTTT. This gives the protein CASSEAGETEAFF. The full variable domain, with the rest looked up from reference TRBV25-1 and TRBJ1-1, is EADIYQTPRYLVIGTGKKITLECSQTMGHDKMYWYQQDPGMELHLIHYSYGVNSTEKGDLSSESTVSRIRTEHFPLTLESARPSHTSQYLCASSEAGETEAFFGQGTRLTVV.

V gene TRBV4-1 combines with J gene TRBJ2-1; 7 bases agree with TRBD2. Germline CDR1 is MGHRA and CDR2 is YSYEKL. The CDR3 sequence is 15 residues long. V was pared by 3 bases and J by 3 bases, with 5 bases of the junction left unmatched. CDR3 loop: CASSQGGFGYNEQFF. Written as DNA, the CDR3 is TGCGCCAGCAGCCAGGGAGGGTTTGGCTACAATGAGCAGTTCTTC.

This chain links TRBV5-4 with TRBJ2-1, with 9 bases fitting TRBD2. V was pared by 4 bases and J by 6 bases, with 8 bases of the junction left unmatched. The CDR3 has 15 residues. Germline assignment: CDR1 SGHNT and CDR2 YYREEE (reference sequence). In DNA form, the CDR3 reads TGTGCCAGCAGCAGGCGGGAGGGTTGGCGCAATGAGCAGTTCTTC. Amino acid sequence: CASSRREGWRNEQFF.

This clone was counted a few times. The chain carries TRBV11-3 and TRBJ2-3; 10 bases match TRBD2. V gave up 1 base and J gave up 0 bases; unmatched junction bases: 4. The CDR3 has 17 amino acids. CDR1 is SGHNT and CDR2 is YENEEA in the germline V gene. CDR3 in DNA: TGTGCCAGCAGCTTAGGGGCTAGCGGGAGTAGCACAGATACGCAGTATTTT. It is translated as CASSLGASGSSTDTQYF.

V and J are TRBV18 and TRBJ2-1; 11 nucleotides agree with TRBD2. Germline assignment: CDR1 KGHSH and CDR2 LQKENI. Trimming took 1 base from V and 4 from J; bases not matched to a gene: 6. The CDR3 contains 17 residues. The CDR3 here is CASSPRSTSGSYNEQFF. In nucleotides, the CDR3 is TGTGCCAGCTCACCACGGTCTACTAGCGGGAGTTACAATGAGCAGTTCTTC.

The chain is built from TRBV6-7 and TRBJ1-4, with TRBD1 matching 12 bases. TRBV6-7 is annotated as an ORF whose role is uncertain. This CDR3 region has 17 residues. Losses at the gene ends were 2 bases for V and 8 bases for J; bases not matched to a gene: 9. The CDR3 region has the DNA TGTGCCAGCAGTTACCTCGGGGGGACAGGGGGCCACGAAAAACTGTTTTTT. Its translation: CASSYLGGTGGHEKLFF.

Note on this clone: The junction does not match germline at one end; this may be a read error. The CDR3 spells CAIGSSGANGLTF. The CDR3 nucleotides read TGTGCCATCGGATCTTCTGGGGCCAACGGCCTGACTTTC. The chain combines TRBV10-3 with TRBJ2-6; tentatively, D is TRBD1 (5 bases). Per germline, CDR1 ENHRY and CDR2 SYGVKD. This CDR3 is built from 13 residues.

The chain recombines TRBV5-1 with TRBJ2-7; TRBD1 aligns across 7 bases. The CDR3 length is 14 residues. CDR1 SGHRS and CDR2 YFSETQ come from the germline V gene. With V trimmed by 2 bases and J by 3 bases, 5 bases remained unmatched. CDR3 sequence: CASSFRDSNYEQYF. In DNA form, the CDR3 reads TGCGCCAGCAGCTTCCGGGACAGCAACTACGAGCAGTACTTC.

The V gene is TRBV5-4, the J gene TRBJ2-7; 10 bases map to TRBD2. J gave up 0 bases and V 0 bases, and 3 bases lay outside the gene matches. From germline, CDR1 is SGHNT and CDR2 YYREEE (reference sequence). CDR3 length: 16 residues. The CDR3 loop reads CASSLGLAGYSYEQYF. The CDR3 coding sequence is TGTGCCAGCAGCTTGGGACTAGCGGGTTACTCCTACGAGCAGTACTTC.

The V call is TRBV5-6, the J call TRBJ2-1; tentative D call: TRBD2 (6 bases). V was pared by 0 bases and J by 6 bases, with 16 bases between. The germline CDR1 and CDR2 sequences are SGHDT and YYEEEE. The CDR3 length is 16 residues. CDR3 nucleotides: TGTGCCAGCAGCTTGGTGTACGGGAGTTATCGCAATGAGCAGTTCTTC. Its protein product is CASSLVYGSYRNEQFF.

This clone was recorded a few times. The chain couples TRBV13 to TRBJ2-1, with TRBD2 identical over 10 bases. V was pared by 5 bases and J by 4 bases, with 5 bases of the junction left unmatched. The CDR3 length is 15 residues. Germline values: CDR1 PRHDT, CDR2 FYEKMQ (reference sequence). DNA for the CDR3: TGTGCCAGCAGCCCAGGACTAGCGGAATACAATGAGCAGTTCTTC. Residues: CASSPGLAEYNEQFF.

V is TRBV19 and J is TRBJ1-2; D is unclear. The V end lost 1 base, the J end lost 7 bases, and 13 bases lay between the germline ends. The germline V gene encodes CDR1 LNHDA and CDR2 SQIVND (reference sequence). The CDR3 is made up of 14 amino acids. CDR3: CASSIASGSSGYTF. In nucleotides, the CDR3 is TGTGCCAGTAGTATAGCCTCGGGTTCGAGTGGCTACACCTTC.

The rearrangement joins TRBV28 to TRBJ2-3, with 9 bases lining up with TRBD2. Germline trimming cut 6 bases from V and 0 bases from J; bases unmatched to any gene: 4. The CDR3 has 15 residues. Germline values: CDR1 MDHEN, CDR2 SYDVKM. The CDR3 reads CASRPTSGSTDTQYF. As DNA, the CDR3 is TGTGCCAGCAGACCGACTAGCGGAAGCACAGATACGCAGTATTTT.

This chain joins TRBV5-4 and TRBJ1-1; TRBD1 might be the D (5 bases). V lost 1 base and J lost 1, with 11 bases in between. CDR3 length: 15 residues. Germline values: CDR1 SGHNT, CDR2 YYREEE (reference sequence). The chain's CDR3 is CASSLSTGGNTEAFF. The CDR3 DNA reads TGTGCCAGCAGCTTGAGTACGGGGGGGAACACTGAAGCTTTCTTT.

This rearrangement joins TRBV6-6 to TRBJ1-1; D perhaps matches TRBD1 (5 bases). Deletions cut 6 bases from V and 6 bases from J, with 17 bases between. CDR1 MNHNY and CDR2 SVGAGI come from the germline V gene (reference sequence). The CDR3 loop spans 14 amino acids. CDR3 DNA sequence: TGTGCCAGCAGCCCCGGGGGAGGGGTGGCTGAAGCTTTCTTT. Amino acids: CASSPGGGVAEAFF.

The chain joins TRBV18 to TRBJ2-3, with 8 bases matching TRBD1. The junction had 13 bases not matched to a gene; V was cut back by 6 bases and J by 2 bases. Germline CDR1 KGHSH, CDR2 LQKENI. This CDR3 contains 17 residues. The CDR3 DNA reads TGTGCCAGCTCGCGACAACAAGGACAGGGATACACAGATACGCAGTATTTT. Residues: CASSRQQGQGYTDTQYF.

The chain combines TRBV19 with TRBJ2-7; 9 nucleotides match TRBD1. The CDR3 spans 15 residues. CDR1 is LNHDA and CDR2 is SQIVND in the germline V gene (reference sequence). The V gene end was trimmed by 4 bases and the J gene end by 3 bases; junction bases not matched to a gene: 7. This CDR3 is CASSTPGQGRYEQYF. CDR3 sequence (DNA): TGTGCCAGTAGTACCCCGGGACAGGGCCGCTACGAGCAGTACTTC.

This clone was observed once. This chain links TRBV19 with TRBJ1-2; TRBD1 matches 9 bases. J was trimmed by 8 bases and V by 1 base; bases with no gene match: 5. Per the germline V gene, CDR1 is LNHDA and CDR2 is SQIVND (reference sequence). The CDR3 covers 14 residues. The CDR3 sequence is CASSIGTGGDGYTF. The CDR3, as DNA: TGTGCCAGTAGTATAGGTACAGGGGGCGACGGCTACACCTTC.

The chain recombines TRBV28 with TRBJ2-7; 8 bases match TRBD1. The V gene's germline CDR1 is MDHEN and CDR2 SYDVKM. Trimming took 5 bases from V and 2 from J; bases not matched to a gene: 2. The CDR3 consists of 13 residues. The CDR3 sequence: CASSAGGTYEQYF. In DNA, the CDR3 is TGTGCCAGCAGTGCAGGGGGCACCTACGAGCAGTACTTC.

J is TRBJ1-2 and V is TRBV19; 10 positions agree with TRBD1. V was clipped by 7 bases and J by 5 bases; unmatched bases: 16. The germline CDR1 and CDR2 sequences are LNHDA and SQIVND (reference sequence). The CDR3 length is 17 residues. The CDR3 DNA is TGTGCCAGTACCCCAACGGGGACAGGGGATCGGTGGTATGGCTACACCTTC. Translated: CASTPTGTGDRWYGYTF.

This clone appeared once. This chain connects TRBV5-5 to TRBJ1-2, with a tentative D call TRBD1 (6 bases). The CDR3 extends over 14 amino acids. CDR1 and CDR2 from the germline V gene are SGHKS and YYEKEE (reference sequence). The V end lost 0 bases, the J end lost 3 bases, and 9 bases lay between the germline ends. The CDR3 reads CASSLDSGDYGYTF. CDR3 in DNA: TGTGCCAGCAGCTTGGACTCAGGGGACTATGGCTACACCTTC.

On this clone: Within the sample, other DNA sequences also encode this same CDR3. V is TRBV18 and J is TRBJ2-5, with TRBD1 as a possible D gene (6 bases). V lost 1 base to trimming and J lost 3 bases, with 9 bases between them. CDR3 length: 14 amino acids. Germline V CDR1 and CDR2: KGHSH, LQKENI. The CDR3 here is CASSPRQGKETQYF. The CDR3 bases are TGTGCCAGCTCACCACGCCAGGGGAAAGAGACCCAGTACTTC.

On this clone itself: One junction end disagrees with the germline gene, perhaps due to a read error. The rearrangement links TRBV9 to TRBJ2-6; 8 nucleotides match TRBD1. Germline CDR1 is SGDLS and CDR2 is YYNGEE. The CDR3 covers 20 residues. CDR3 sequence (DNA): TGTGCCAGCAGCGTAGCTGATTACAGGGGGTTTAGCTCTGGGGCCAACGGCCTGACTTTC. Translation: CASSVADYRGFSSGANGLTF.

The V gene is TRBV6-5, the J gene TRBJ1-2; 8 positions agree with TRBD1. After removal of 6 bases from V and 5 bases from J, the junction contained 11 bases not matched to a gene. Germline V gene lookup returns CDR1 MNHEY and CDR2 SVGAGI. This CDR3 is 15 amino acids long. The DNA of the CDR3 is TGTGCCAGCAGCGGACAGGGCAGGGGCTCTTATGGCTACACCTTC. Amino acids: CASSGQGRGSYGYTF.

This chain connects TRBV11-1 to TRBJ2-7; 7 nucleotides align to TRBD1. Germline V gene data show CDR1 as SGHAT and CDR2 as FQDESV (reference sequence). This CDR3 contains 14 residues. Trimming took 5 bases from V and 4 from J; bases not matched to a gene: 8. CDR3 DNA sequence: TGTGCCAGCAGCCCACAGGGGATTGGATACGAGCAGTACTTC. Translating gives CASSPQGIGYEQYF.

The chain couples TRBV27 to TRBJ2-5, with D possibly TRBD1 on 7 matching bases. Germline lookup yields CDR1 MNHEY and CDR2 SMNVEV (reference sequence). The V end lost 2 bases, the J end lost 5 bases, and 9 bases lay between the germline ends. The CDR3 is 13 amino acids. DNA for the CDR3: TGTGCCAGCAGTTTAGCAGGGGGGGAGACCCAGTACTTC. Protein sequence: CASSLAGGETQYF.

The chain carries TRBV28 and TRBJ1-3; possible D gene TRBD1, 5 bases. The CDR3 spans 14 residues. The germline V gene encodes CDR1 MDHEN and CDR2 SYDVKM. V was clipped by 8 bases and J by 0 bases, with 11 bases between them. The CDR3 DNA follows: TGTGCCAGCGATGGGGGGAGCTCTGGAAACACCATATATTTT. Translated: CASDGGSSGNTIYF.